One sample yielded the 30 T cell receptor beta chains listed below, sequenced in a study of response to subunit inactivated influenza vaccine. TCRdb reanalysed the RT-PCR reads using MiXCR and keeps one entry per CDR3 protein. The sample lists just over 300,000 distinct CDR3 sequences; 21% were seen once. This material consisted of PBMCs from blood, taken about 19 months after vaccination. These receptors were obtained from a man aged 45-69 years who received an inactivated influenza vaccine.

V usage is TRBV7-4 and J usage is TRBJ2-7; D gene ambiguous. V dropped 1 base and J dropped 4 bases, with 11 bases sitting between them. Germline CDR1 SGHVT, CDR2 SQSDAQ. The CDR3 contains 14 residues. The CDR3 coding sequence is TGTGCCAGCAGCTTAGGGGAATCGAGGTACGAGCAGTACTTC. Its protein is CASSLGESRYEQYF.

The chain recombines TRBV11-3 with TRBJ2-1, with 11 bases that match TRBD2. In germline, CDR1 is SGHNT, CDR2 YENEEA. The CDR3 contains 15 residues. J was trimmed by 10 bases and V by 3 bases; bases with no gene match: 8. The DNA of the CDR3 is TGTGCCAGCAGCTTGAATAGCGGGGGGGCGAGGGAGCAGTTCTTC. Translation: CASSLNSGGAREQFF. Full variable domain (rest looked up from reference TRBV11-3 and TRBJ2-1): EAGVVQSPRYKIIEKKQPVAFWCNPISGHNTLYWYLQNLGQGPELLIRYENEEAVDDSQLPKDRFSAERLKGVDSTLKIQPAELGDSAVYLCASSLNSGGAREQFFGPGTRLTVL.

V gene TRBV7-8 combines with J gene TRBJ1-5; 9 nucleotides line up with TRBD1. Germline assignment: CDR1 SGHVS and CDR2 FQNEAQ. CDR3 size: 19 residues. Losses at the gene ends were 4 bases for V and 2 bases for J; bases not matched to a gene: 15. Here the CDR3 reads CASSWDREGVERGNQPQHF. For the CDR3, the DNA is TGTGCCAGCAGCTGGGACAGGGAAGGTGTAGAGCGAGGCAATCAGCCCCAGCATTTT. The full variable domain, rest sourced from reference TRBV7-8 and TRBJ1-5, is GAGVSQSPRYKVAKRGQDVALRCDPISGHVSLFWYQQALGQGPEFLTYFQNEAQLDKSGLPSDRFFAERPEGSVSTLKIQRTQQEDSAVYLCASSWDREGVERGNQPQHFGDGTRLSIL.

The chain links TRBV5-1 to TRBJ2-7; D is tentatively TRBD1 or TRBD2 (5 bases each). Germline V gene data show CDR1 as SGHRS and CDR2 as YFSETQ. CDR3 length: 15 residues. Trimming took 0 bases from V and 3 from J, leaving 13 bases between them. The CDR3 DNA follows: TGCGCCAGCAGCTTGGGACAGACACTAGGCTACGAGCAGTACTTC. Protein: CASSLGQTLGYEQYF. Filled out from reference TRBV5-1 and TRBJ2-7, the complete variable domain reads KAGVTQTPRYLIKTRGQQVTLSCSPISGHRSVSWYQQTPGQGLQFLFEYFSETQRNKGNFPGRFSGRQFSNSRSEMNVSTLELGDSALYLCASSLGQTLGYEQYFGPGTRLTVT.

This clonotype has a count of ten or more. The rearrangement joins TRBV30 to TRBJ1-2; D unresolved. The CDR3 spans 13 residues. Per the germline V gene, CDR1 is GTSNPN and CDR2 is SVGIG (reference sequence). Trimming pared 0 bases from V and 8 bases from J, leaving 13 bases between. The CDR3 DNA reads TGTGCCTGGAGTGTATGGGGTGTCGACGGCTACACCTTC. Its translation: CAWSVWGVDGYTF.

This clonotype was recorded a few times. This chain uses TRBV6-1 with TRBJ1-3, with D possibly being TRBD1 (6 bases). V was shortened by 5 bases and J by 0 bases, with 17 bases between the two germline ends. The CDR3 is 17 residues long. The germline gives CDR1 MNHNS, CDR2 SASEGT. The CDR3 DNA reads as TGTGCCAGCAGTCGTCCCCCCGGACAGAGCTCTGGAAACACCATATATTTT. It translates to CASSRPPGQSSGNTIYF.

This clonotype was seen ten or more times. The chain recombines TRBV12-3 or TRBV12-4 with TRBJ1-1; possible D gene TRBD1, 5 bases. The V and J ends lost 5 bases and 0 bases respectively, with 10 bases between them. The CDR3 length is 14 residues. CDR3 region: CASSGTAMNTEAFF. Here the CDR3 DNA reads TGTGCCAGCAGTGGGACGGCCATGAACACTGAAGCTTTCTTT.

In this sample, this clonotype turned up a few times. The J gene is TRBJ1-5, the V gene TRBV3-1; TRBD1 agrees at 8 bases. CDR3 size: 14 residues. Germline V gene data show CDR1 as LGHDT and CDR2 as YNNKEL (reference sequence). The trim removed 4 bases at V and 6 bases at J, leaving 5 bases unmatched. For the CDR3, the DNA is TGTGCCAGCAGCCGGACAGGGTTCGGTCAGCCCCAGCATTTT. This encodes CASSRTGFGQPQHF.

V gene TRBV11-2 combines with J gene TRBJ2-2; D perhaps matches TRBD2 (6 bases). CDR3 length: 15 amino acids. Trimming cost V 7 bases and J 3 bases, with 15 bases left between them. Per germline, CDR1 SGHAT and CDR2 FQNNGV. This CDR3 is CASMDRDSDTGELFF. The DNA of the CDR3 is TGTGCCAGCATGGACCGGGACTCTGACACCGGGGAGCTGTTTTTT.

The rearrangement joins TRBV9 to TRBJ2-1; 12 bases map to TRBD2. Germline V CDR1 and CDR2: SGDLS, YYNGEE. CDR3 length: 18 amino acids. V dropped 0 bases and J dropped 4; count of bases not matched to a gene: 8. The CDR3 region has the DNA TGTGCCAGCAGCGTAGCGCTAGCGGGGGGGCTAATTTACAATGAGCAGTTCTTC. Encoded protein: CASSVALAGGLIYNEQFF.

This clonotype has a handful of counts. The chain employs TRBV5-1 and TRBJ1-3; D is possibly TRBD1 (5 bases). V was shortened by 0 bases and J by 2 bases, with 9 bases between the two germline ends. CDR1 is SGHRS and CDR2 is YFSETQ in the germline V gene. This CDR3 has 15 residues. The CDR3 reads CASSLAAGTGNTIYF. CDR3 nucleotide sequence: TGCGCCAGCAGCTTGGCGGCAGGGACTGGAAACACCATATATTTT.

CDR3 loop: CASSLSNRGHANTEAFF. The CDR3, as DNA: TGCGCCAGCAGCCTTTCGAACCGGGGACATGCGAACACTGAAGCTTTCTTT. The chain couples TRBV4-3 to TRBJ1-1; D may be TRBD1 (6 bases). The V and J ends lost 4 bases and 1 base respectively, with 19 bases between them. Germline values: CDR1 LGHNA, CDR2 YSLEER. The CDR3 is 17 amino acids.

This clonotype came up a few times. The gene calls are TRBV15 and TRBJ1-2; tentatively, D is TRBD1 (5 bases). The CDR3 sequence is 14 residues long. The V end lost 0 bases, the J end lost 7 bases, and 12 bases lay between the germline ends. Per germline, CDR1 LNHNV and CDR2 YYDKDF (reference sequence). In nucleotides, the CDR3 is TGTGCCACCAGCAGAGATCGGGGGTGGGGTGGCTACACCTTC. Encoded protein: CATSRDRGWGGYTF.

The chain carries TRBV28 and TRBJ2-4; no definite D call. Per germline, CDR1 MDHEN and CDR2 SYDVKM. V lost 0 bases and J lost 2, with 8 bases in between. The CDR3 is 15 amino acids. CDR3 in DNA: TGTGCCAGCAGTTTATGGGGCAGCCCCAAAAACATTCAGTACTTC. Translation gives CASSLWGSPKNIQYF.

The chain links TRBV20-1 to TRBJ2-1; D might be TRBD1 or TRBD2, each matching 5 bases. CDR3 length: 13 residues. Trimming took 2 bases from V and 14 from J, leaving 19 bases between them. Germline V gives CDR1 DFQATT, CDR2 SNEGSKA (reference sequence). The CDR3 spells CSARFLHGTGEFF. CDR3 DNA: TGCAGTGCTAGATTCCTCCATGGGACCGGGGAGTTCTTC.

This chain connects TRBV7-8 to TRBJ2-1; possible D gene TRBD1, 6 bases. V was pared by 2 bases and J by 3 bases, with 11 bases between. The CDR3 runs 15 residues. Germline V gene lookup returns CDR1 SGHVS and CDR2 FQNEAQ. In DNA, the CDR3 is TGTGCCAGCAGCTTACAGGGGCGTCTCTACAATGAGCAGTTCTTC. As protein: CASSLQGRLYNEQFF.

This clonotype was seen at least ten times. This sequence joins TRBV3-1 and TRBJ1-1, with 7 bases that match TRBD1. Losses at the gene ends were 4 bases for V and 0 bases for J; bases not matched to a gene: 5. This CDR3 has 15 amino acids. Germline V lookup: CDR1 LGHDT, CDR2 YNNKEL (reference sequence). CDR3 sequence reads: CASSPADRVNTEAFF. CDR3 DNA: TGTGCCAGCAGCCCGGCTGACAGGGTGAACACTGAAGCTTTCTTT.

The chain couples TRBV24-1 to TRBJ2-5, with D maybe TRBD2 (7 bases). The CDR3 extends over 13 amino acids. The V end was cut by 10 bases, the J end by 4 bases, with 15 bases between. The germline V gene encodes CDR1 KGHDR and CDR2 SFDVKD. This CDR3 reads CATRAGAGETQYF. CDR3 in DNA: TGTGCCACGCGCGCGGGGGCTGGAGAGACCCAGTACTTC.

This clonotype was seen more than once but under ten times. CDR3 amino acids: CASSPRLGTTGNQPQHF. The CDR3 coding sequence is TGTGCCAGCAGTCCACGTCTCGGGACAACTGGGAATCAGCCCCAGCATTTT. The rearrangement links TRBV12-3 or TRBV12-4 to TRBJ1-5, with D tentatively TRBD1 (6 bases). The CDR3 is made up of 17 amino acids. V shed 5 bases and J shed 4 bases, with 21 bases lying between them.

The chain combines TRBV3-1 with TRBJ1-1; D might be TRBD1 (6 bases). The CDR3 spans 15 residues. The germline V and J ends were trimmed by 0 bases and 7 bases, with 15 bases remaining between them. CDR1 LGHDT and CDR2 YNNKEL come from the germline V gene (reference sequence). The CDR3 sequence: CASSQDPRRGYEAFF. CDR3 nucleotide sequence: TGTGCCAGCAGCCAAGATCCCCGCAGGGGATATGAAGCTTTCTTT.

This clonotype was counted a single time. Without the conserved terminal phenylalanine or tryptophan, this CDR3 likely stems from a read error. The chain links TRBV7-3 to TRBJ2-1; a possible D gene is TRBD2 (5 bases). CDR3 length: 18 amino acids. V lost 1 base to trimming and J lost 5 bases, with 21 bases between them. In germline, CDR1 is SGHTA, CDR2 FQGTGA. CDR3 sequence (DNA): TGTGCCAGCAGCTTAAGCTCGGTGGGCTCCACTAGTAACAATGAGCAGTTCATC. It encodes CASSLSSVGSTSNNEQFI.

The CDR3 nucleotides read TGTGCCAGCAGTAAAGACAGTAGCAATCAGCCCCAGCATTTT. This gives the protein CASSKDSSNQPQHF. The chain uses TRBV12-3 or TRBV12-4 and TRBJ1-5; D perhaps matches TRBD1 (5 bases). This CDR3 contains 14 residues. The germline V and J ends were trimmed by 5 bases and 0 bases, with 8 bases remaining between them.

This sequence joins TRBV6-1 and TRBJ1-5; 7 nucleotides agree with TRBD1. The ends lost 1 base at V and 10 bases at J; junction bases unmatched: 10. In germline, CDR1 is MNHNS, CDR2 SASEGT. The CDR3 is made up of 15 amino acids. The CDR3 region is CASSEVTGADDPQHF. CDR3 in DNA: TGTGCCAGCAGTGAAGTTACAGGGGCAGACGACCCCCAGCATTTT.

CDR3 sequence (DNA): TGTGCCAGCGGAACGAGGCCTGGAAACACCATATATTTT. Residues: CASGTRPGNTIYF. The J gene is TRBJ1-3, the V gene TRBV5-8, with D unclear. Germline V gives CDR1 SGHTS, CDR2 YDEGEE. V lost 7 bases to trimming and J lost 2 bases, with 10 bases between them. The CDR3 consists of 13 residues.

The chain joins TRBV6-6 to TRBJ2-3, with D tentatively TRBD1 (6 bases). This CDR3 has 13 amino acids. Deletions cut 8 bases from V and 5 bases from J, with 14 bases between. The V gene's germline CDR1 is MNHNY and CDR2 SVGAGI (reference sequence). CDR3 loop: CASSTRGGDTQYF. The CDR3 DNA sequence: TGTGCCAGCTCGACCCGAGGGGGAGATACGCAGTATTTT.

The chain combines TRBV12-3 or TRBV12-4 with TRBJ1-5; D gene ambiguous. Trimming took 6 bases from V and 5 from J, leaving 11 bases between them. CDR3 size: 13 residues. CDR3 sequence reads: CASSLRSDQPQHF. CDR3 DNA sequence: TGTGCCAGCAGCCTCAGGAGCGATCAGCCCCAGCATTTT.

V and J are TRBV5-1 and TRBJ2-7, with 10 positions matching TRBD2. CDR3 length equals 14 residues. Trimming removed 4 bases from V and 3 bases from J; junction bases left unmatched: 4. CDR1 SGHRS and CDR2 YFSETQ come from the germline V gene. This chain's CDR3 is CASSVGLAVYEQYF. CDR3 DNA: TGCGCCAGCAGCGTCGGACTAGCGGTCTACGAGCAGTACTTC.

The chain couples TRBV20-1 to TRBJ2-7; D is undetermined. The CDR3 consists of 12 residues. Trimming cost V 6 bases and J 6 bases, with 15 bases left between them. CDR1 DFQATT and CDR2 SNEGSKA come from the germline V gene (reference sequence). CDR3 nucleotide sequence: TGCAGTGCCACCACCGACGGTTTCGAGCAGTACTTC. Its protein is CSATTDGFEQYF.

This clonotype was observed many times. This rearrangement joins TRBV6-2 or TRBV6-3 to TRBJ1-2, with TRBD1 identical over 7 bases. Unmatched junction bases numbered 15, after V lost 6 bases and J lost 8 bases. The CDR3 spans 15 residues. Germline V gene data show CDR1 as MNHEY and CDR2 as SVGEGT. The CDR3 nucleotides read TGTGCCAGCAGGACTCGACTGACAGGGATAGGCGGCTACACCTTC. Its translation: CASRTRLTGIGGYTF.

The chain joins TRBV12-3 or TRBV12-4 to TRBJ1-2; D possibly corresponds to TRBD1 (6 bases). The CDR3 is made up of 15 amino acids. V was trimmed by 2 bases and J by 6 bases, leaving 16 bases between them. This CDR3 reads CASSLNGQLLHGYTF. The CDR3, as DNA: TGTGCCAGCAGTTTAAACGGACAGCTCCTTCATGGCTACACCTTC.